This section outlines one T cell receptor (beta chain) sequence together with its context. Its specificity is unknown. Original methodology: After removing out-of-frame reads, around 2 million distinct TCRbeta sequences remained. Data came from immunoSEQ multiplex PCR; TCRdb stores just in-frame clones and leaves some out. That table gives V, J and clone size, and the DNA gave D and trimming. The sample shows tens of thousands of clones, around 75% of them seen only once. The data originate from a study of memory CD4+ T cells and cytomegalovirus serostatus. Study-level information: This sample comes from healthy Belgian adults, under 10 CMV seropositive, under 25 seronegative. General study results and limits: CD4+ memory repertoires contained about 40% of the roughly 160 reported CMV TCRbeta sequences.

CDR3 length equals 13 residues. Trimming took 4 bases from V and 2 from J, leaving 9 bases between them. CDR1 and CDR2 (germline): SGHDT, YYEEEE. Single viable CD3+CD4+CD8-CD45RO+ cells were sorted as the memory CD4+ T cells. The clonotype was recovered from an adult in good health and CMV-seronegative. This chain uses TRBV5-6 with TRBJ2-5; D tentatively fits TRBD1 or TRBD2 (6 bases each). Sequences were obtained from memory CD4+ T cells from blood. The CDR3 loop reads CASSRGVQETQYF. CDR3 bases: TGTGCCAGCAGCAGGGGGGTACAAGAGACCCAGTACTTC.